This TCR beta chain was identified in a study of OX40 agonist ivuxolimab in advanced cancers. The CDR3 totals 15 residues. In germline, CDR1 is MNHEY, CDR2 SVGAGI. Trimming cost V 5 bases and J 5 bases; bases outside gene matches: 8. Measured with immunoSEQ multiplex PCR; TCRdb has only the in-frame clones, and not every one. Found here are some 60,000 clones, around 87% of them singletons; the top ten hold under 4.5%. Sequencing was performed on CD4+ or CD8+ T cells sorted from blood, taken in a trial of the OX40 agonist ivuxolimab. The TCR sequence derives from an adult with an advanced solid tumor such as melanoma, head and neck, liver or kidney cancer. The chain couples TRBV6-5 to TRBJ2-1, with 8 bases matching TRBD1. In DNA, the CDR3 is TGTGCCAGCAGTGGCCGAGACAGGGGCAACAATGAGCAGTTCTTC. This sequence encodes CASSGRDRGNNEQFF.